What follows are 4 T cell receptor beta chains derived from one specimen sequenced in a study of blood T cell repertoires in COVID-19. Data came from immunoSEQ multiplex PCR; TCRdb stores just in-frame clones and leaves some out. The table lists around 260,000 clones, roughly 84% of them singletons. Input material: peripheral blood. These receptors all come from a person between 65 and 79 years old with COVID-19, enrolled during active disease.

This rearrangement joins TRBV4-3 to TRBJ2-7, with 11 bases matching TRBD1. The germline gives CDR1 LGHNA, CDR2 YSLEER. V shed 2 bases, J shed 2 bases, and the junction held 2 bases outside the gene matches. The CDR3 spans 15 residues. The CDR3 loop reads CASSQRTGGTYEQYF. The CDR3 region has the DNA TGCGCCAGCAGCCAAAGGACAGGGGGCACCTACGAGCAGTACTTC.

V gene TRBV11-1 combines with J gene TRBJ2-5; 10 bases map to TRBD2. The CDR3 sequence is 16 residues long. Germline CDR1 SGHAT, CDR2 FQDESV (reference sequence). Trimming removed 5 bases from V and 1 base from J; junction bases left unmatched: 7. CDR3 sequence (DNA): TGTGCCAGCAGCCAAATAGCGGGAGGCCCCCAAGAGACCCAGTACTTC. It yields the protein CASSQIAGGPQETQYF.

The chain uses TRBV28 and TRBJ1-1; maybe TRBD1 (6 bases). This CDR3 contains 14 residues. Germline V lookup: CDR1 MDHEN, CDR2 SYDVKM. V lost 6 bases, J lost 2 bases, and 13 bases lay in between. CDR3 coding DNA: TGTGCCAGCAGGCAGGGGCCCGATAACACTGAAGCTTTCTTT. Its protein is CASRQGPDNTEAFF.

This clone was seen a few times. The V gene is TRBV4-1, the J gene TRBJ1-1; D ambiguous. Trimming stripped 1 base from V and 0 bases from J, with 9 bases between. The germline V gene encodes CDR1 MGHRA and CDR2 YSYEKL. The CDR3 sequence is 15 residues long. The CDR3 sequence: CASSQGLSVNTEAFF. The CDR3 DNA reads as TGCGCCAGCAGCCAAGGGCTCAGCGTGAACACTGAAGCTTTCTTT.